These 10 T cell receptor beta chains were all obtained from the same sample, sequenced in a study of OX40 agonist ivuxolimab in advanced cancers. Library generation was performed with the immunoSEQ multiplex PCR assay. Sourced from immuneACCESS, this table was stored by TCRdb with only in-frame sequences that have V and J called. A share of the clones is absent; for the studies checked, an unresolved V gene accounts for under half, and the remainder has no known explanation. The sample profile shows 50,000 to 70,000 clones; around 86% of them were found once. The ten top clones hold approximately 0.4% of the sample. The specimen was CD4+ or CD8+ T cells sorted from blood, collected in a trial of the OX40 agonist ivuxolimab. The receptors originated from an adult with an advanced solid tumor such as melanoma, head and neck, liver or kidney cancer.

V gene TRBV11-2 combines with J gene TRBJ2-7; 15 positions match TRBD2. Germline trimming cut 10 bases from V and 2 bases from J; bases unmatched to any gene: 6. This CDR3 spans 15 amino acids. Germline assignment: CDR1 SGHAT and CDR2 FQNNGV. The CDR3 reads CATGTSGRKPYEQYF. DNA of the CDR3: TGTGCCACCGGGACTAGCGGGAGGAAACCCTACGAGCAGTACTTC.

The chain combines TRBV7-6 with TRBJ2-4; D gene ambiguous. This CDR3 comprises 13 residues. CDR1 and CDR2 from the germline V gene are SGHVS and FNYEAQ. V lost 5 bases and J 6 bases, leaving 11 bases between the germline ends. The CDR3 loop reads CASSPVGVNIQYF. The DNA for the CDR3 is TGTGCCAGCAGCCCTGTTGGGGTAAACATTCAGTACTTC.

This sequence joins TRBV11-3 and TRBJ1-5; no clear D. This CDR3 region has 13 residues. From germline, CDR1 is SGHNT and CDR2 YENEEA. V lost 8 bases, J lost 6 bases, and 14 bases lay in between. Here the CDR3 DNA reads TGTGCCAGCGGTAAAGGGATTGCTCAGCCCCAGCATTTT. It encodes CASGKGIAQPQHF.

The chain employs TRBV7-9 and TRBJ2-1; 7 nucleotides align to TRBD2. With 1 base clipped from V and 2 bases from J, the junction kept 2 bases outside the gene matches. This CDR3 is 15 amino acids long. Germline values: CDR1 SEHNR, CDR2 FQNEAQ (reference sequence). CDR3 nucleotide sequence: TGTGCCAGCAGCTTAGATCGGGGGGCCTACAATGAGCAGTTCTTC. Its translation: CASSLDRGAYNEQFF.

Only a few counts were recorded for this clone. The CDR3 DNA follows: TGTGCCATCAGTGAGTCGTTGGGGTGGGGGCACACTGAAGCTTTCTTT. Encoded protein: CAISESLGWGHTEAFF. The genes are TRBV10-3 and TRBJ1-1; D may be TRBD1 (6 bases). V was shortened by 0 bases and J by 3 bases, with 14 bases between the two germline ends. CDR3 length: 16 amino acids. Germline CDR1 is ENHRY and CDR2 is SYGVKD.

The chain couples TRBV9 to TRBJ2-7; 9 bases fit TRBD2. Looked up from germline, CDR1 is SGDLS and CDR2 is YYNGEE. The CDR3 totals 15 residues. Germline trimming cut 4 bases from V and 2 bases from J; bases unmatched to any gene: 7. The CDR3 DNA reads TGTGCCAGCAGCTTAGGGACTAGCAGAACCTACGAGCAGTACTTC. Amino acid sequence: CASSLGTSRTYEQYF.

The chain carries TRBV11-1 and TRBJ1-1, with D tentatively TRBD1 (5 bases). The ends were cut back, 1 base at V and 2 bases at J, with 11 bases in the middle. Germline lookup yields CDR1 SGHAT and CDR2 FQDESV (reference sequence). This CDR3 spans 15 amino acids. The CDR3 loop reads CASSLGIGANTEAFF. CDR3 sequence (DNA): TGTGCCAGCAGCTTAGGAATAGGGGCCAACACTGAAGCTTTCTTT.

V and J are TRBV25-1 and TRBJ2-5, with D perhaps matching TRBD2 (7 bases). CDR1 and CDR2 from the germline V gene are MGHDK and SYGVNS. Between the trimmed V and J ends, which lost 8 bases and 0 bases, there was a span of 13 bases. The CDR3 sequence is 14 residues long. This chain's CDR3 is CASGGAKYQETQYF. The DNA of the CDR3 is TGTGCCAGCGGGGGGGCGAAGTACCAAGAGACCCAGTACTTC.

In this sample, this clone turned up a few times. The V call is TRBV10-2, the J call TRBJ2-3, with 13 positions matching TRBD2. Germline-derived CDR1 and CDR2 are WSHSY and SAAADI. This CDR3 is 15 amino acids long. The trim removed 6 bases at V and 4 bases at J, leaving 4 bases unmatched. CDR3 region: CASRRLAGGADTQYF. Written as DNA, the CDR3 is TGCGCCAGCAGACGACTAGCGGGGGGCGCAGATACGCAGTATTTT.

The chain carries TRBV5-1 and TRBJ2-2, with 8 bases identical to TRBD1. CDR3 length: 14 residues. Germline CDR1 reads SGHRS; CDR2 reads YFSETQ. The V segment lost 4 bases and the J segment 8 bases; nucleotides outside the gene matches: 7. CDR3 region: CASSPDRVAGELFF. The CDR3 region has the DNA TGCGCCAGCAGCCCGGACAGGGTAGCTGGGGAGCTGTTTTTT.